Below, one TCR beta chain is given with its context. Its antigen is unknown. The input lacks base qualities; no much larger clone sits a single base away. V is clipped by 3 bases and J by 8 bases, and the sequence between their germline boundaries is 16 bases long. From the cysteine through the phenylalanine, the CDR3 covers 14 amino acids. Of the read, only the CDR3 DNA is kept; its 42 bases are in frame from base 1. CDR1 and CDR2 are drawn from the germline V gene: MDHEN, SYDVKM. This sample is part of a study of cytomegalovirus exposure and HLA in healthy donors (dated by TCRdb to between 2016 and 2019). For the wider study: According to an earlier analysis of 587 of the donors, 150 million to 200 million T cells yielded roughly 110 million unique TCR beta sequences and less than 300 Gb of sequence data. An early release that covered roughly 600 HLA-typed donors contained about 300 gigabases of sequencing data and roughly 84 million unique TCR sequences. The genetic ancestry cluster associated with self-reported Caucasian donors included over 65% of the roughly 400 genotyped donors. The study was designed to test whether signatures of past pathogen exposure could be identified by cataloging public T cell receptors. Using immunosequencing, the study profiled T cell repertoires from approximately 700 subjects and related those repertoires to cytomegalovirus serostatus. Besides the first cohort of 666 subjects, a separate validation cohort made up of over 95 different subjects was used. High-throughput TCR immunosequencing, statistical association of individual TCRs with disease status, and machine learning were combined to predict cytomegalovirus infection status. A later analysis re-analyzed previously published TCR beta repertoires from roughly 690 donors and added high-resolution HLA genotyping to study TCR occurrence patterns. Rather than using new phenotypic data, the later analysis identified candidate immune exposures from TCR beta sequences and from how often those sequences occurred across donors. In an earlier analysis of 587 of the donors, high-throughput TCR beta sequencing was used to judge whether each TCR beta V gene segment behaved as functional or pseudogenic. Donor age, sex, ethnicity and CMV serostatus were compiled alongside the repertoire data. In a later genetic analysis, genome-wide SNP genotypes for about 55% of the 666 donors were used, and that subset was treated as a discovery cohort. Every discovery cohort repertoire had been produced on one sequencing platform. HLA typing included class I and class II loci at four-digit resolution. The number of donors typed differed by locus, with roughly 620-640 for A, B, C, DRB1 and DQB1, roughly 520 for DQA1, about 610 for DPA1, and some 450 for DPB1. About 5 DR-DQ haplotypes were handled as single units for association and clustering, since linkage in the cohort was strong. Among 300 to 450 genotyped donors of the cohort, an average of about 240,000 unique TCR beta nucleotide sequences were sequenced per donor, roughly 20% of them non-productive. Findings and caveats that apply to the study as a whole: The authors suggested that the approach could potentially be generalized to other disease states and immunological phenotypes. A later analysis reported that several top co-occurrence clusters appeared linked to parvovirus B19, influenza, CMV and Epstein-Barr virus. The cohort was sequenced for TCR beta chains only, and without alpha or paired-chain data the features that could be detected were limited. When HLA alleles, especially DR and DQ, strongly co-occurred, TCR associations were difficult to assign to individual alleles. Cytomegalovirus status was reported to be diagnosed by the classifier with high specificity and sensitivity in both the original and validation cohorts. Most CMV-associated TCR beta chains appeared to be HLA-restricted in a later analysis, and the HLA associations seemed to be driven largely by CMV exposure. Most TCR sequences were observed very rarely across donors, whereas some public TCRs were present in many individuals. Linkage disequilibrium might explain the correlated functional status among segregating V segments, but an unknown experimental factor could not be excluded. The presence/absence analyses assumed that sequencing depth was roughly uniform across donors, and that assumption may not be true. In an earlier analysis of approximately 590 of the donors, most TCR beta V segments appeared in productive rearrangements about 87% or about 30% of the time, broadly matching IMGT annotations. In vitro tests confirmed that a few of the cytomegalovirus-associated TCR beta chains recognize cytomegalovirus antigens. A later genetic analysis reported fewer N-insertions in productive TCRs among donors in an Asian-associated ancestry cluster than the roughly 700-donor mean. In a later analysis, HLA-associated TCR beta chains were found to be more clonally expanded and to have lower generation probabilities than equally common non-associated chains. The only immune exposure information available for the cohort was CMV serostatus. In the study, around 160 TCR beta chains were listed as associated with cytomegalovirus. A later genetic analysis associated a missense DCLRE1C variant with V-gene and J-gene trimming of TCR beta chains, and an independent cohort replicated the association. A further reported finding was that TCR beta sequences accurately predicted the HLA-A and HLA-B alleles for most subjects in the first cohort. At a false discovery rate of 0.05, a later analysis linked some 18,000 TCR beta sequences to specific HLA alleles. Because HLA typing was missing for some donors at each locus, association tests included only the typed subset. A later analysis found that TCR association rates varied across HLA loci, with DRB1 alleles showing the most associated TCRs and HLA-C alleles the fewest. Because counts were too low, roughly 17 rarely observed V segments, including chromosome 9 orphons, were left out of the earlier analysis of 500 to 750 of the donors. A cluster of highly shared sequence variants was judged likely to represent a technical artifact of the sequencing pipeline. Because the 87-base-pair reads could not distinguish some IMGT-functional V segments, including TRBV6-2 and TRBV6-3, those segments were excluded.

The library relied on the immunoSEQ multiplex PCR assay. A mixture of 60 forward primers for TCR Vbeta segments and 13 reverse primers for TCR Jbeta segments was used in the multiplex PCR. The CDR3 region of rearranged TCR beta genes was amplified from genomic DNA with a multiplex PCR assay. On the Illumina HiSeq System, the amplified TCR beta libraries were sequenced as 87-base-pair reads. On the study's bioinformatics: A later analysis tallied 70 million to 100 million unique TCR beta chains across the approximately 670 repertoires, and around 9.9 million of those chains were shared by two or more donors. To remove PCR and sequencing errors, raw reads were error-corrected and collapsed into unique sequences using a nearest-neighbor algorithm that merged closely related sequences. CDR3 sequences were aligned to IMGT reference sequences to assign V, D and J gene segments. For a sequence to be retained, at least a six-nucleotide match to both a V gene segment and a J gene segment was required. A rearrangement counted as productive if the CDR3 had no stop codons and remained in frame with V and J, and every other rearrangement counted as non-productive. Following IMGT convention, CDR3 was defined as the stretch from the second conserved V-encoded cysteine up to the conserved J-encoded phenylalanine. In an earlier analysis of 500 to 650 of the donors, sequences lacking an unambiguous match to a single V gene segment were excluded. In an earlier analysis of roughly 500 of the donors, V segments were called functional above 56.7% productive rearrangements and were called segregating when the between-donor standard deviation exceeded 5%. A statistical classification framework was built for diagnosing cytomegalovirus status from the catalog of TCR beta chain sequences. A later analysis assigned V and J genes by comparing TCR nucleotide sequences with IMGT/GENE-DB human TR gene sequences. A later analysis assigned CDR3 sequences and most-parsimonious VDJ recombination scenarios with the TCRdist pipeline. In a later analysis, every TCR beta chain was defined by the combination of its CDR3 amino acid sequence and its V-gene family, and reads without a unique V-gene family were dropped. To address suspected cross-contamination and a sequencing artifact, a later analysis removed 592 highly shared, low-generation-probability nucleotide sequences. A later analysis calculated a clonal expansion index for each public chain from normalized within-repertoire ranks of inferred template counts. A later analysis computed generation probabilities with a VDJ recombination model fitted to out-of-frame rearrangements, and checked the results against IGoR. A later analysis scored TCR-TCR, TCR-HLA and TCR-CMV co-occurrence with hypergeometric tests, applying a repertoire-size bias correction to TCR pairs. To estimate false discovery rates, a later analysis permuted the HLA or CMV assignments 20 times. In a later analysis, co-occurring TCRs were grouped using DBSCAN, and TCRdist sequence similarity was added for clustering within HLA-allele-positive subsets. For co-occurrence clustering, repertoires with fewer than 30,000 or more than 120,000 public chains were excluded, along with roughly 5 repertoires with anomalous nucleotide sharing. TCRdb took over this immuneACCESS table, retaining in-frame rearrangements with V and J assigned. Such tables are incomplete; in checked studies, under half of the missing clones stem from an unresolved V gene, and the remainder is unexplained. The DNA was the basis for D and trimming; V, J and clone size are from that table. This sample is represented by more than 150,000 clones; 82% of them were singletons. 1.5% of the sample is taken by the ten largest.

The cohort comprised 550 to 700 healthy bone marrow donors. At the time of sampling, every cohort member was nominally healthy, though immune exposures that went unrecorded were likely present. The donor was CMV seronegative and was included in the group of under 450 seronegative cohort members. A peripheral blood sample was collected from each donor, and TCR beta sequencing was performed on peripheral blood mononuclear cells. The Qiagen DNeasy Blood Extraction Kit was used to extract genomic DNA from the blood cell samples. The chain is made from TRBV28 and TRBJ1-1; the best D guess is TRBD1, with 6 bases matching. The source material was PBMCs. The sequence was obtained from a man aged 40-50 years in good health and CMV-seronegative. The DNA sequence is as follows: TGTGCCAGCAGTTTTGACAGGAGTTTACCGGAAGCTTTCTTT. The encoded protein is CASSFDRSLPEAFF. With the rest looked up from the reference TRBV28 and TRBJ1-1 genes rather than sequenced, the full variable domain is DVKVTQSSRYLVKRTGEKVFLECVQDMDHENMFWYRQDPGLGLRLIYFSYDVKMKEKGDIPEGYSVSREKKERFSLILESASTNQTSMYLCASSFDRSLPEAFFGQGTRLTVV.